One sample yielded the 11 T cell receptor beta chains listed below, sequenced in a study of shared clonotypes between healthy human individuals. Measured with immunoSEQ multiplex PCR; TCRdb has only the in-frame clones, and not every one. The sample has more than 550,000 clones; about 90% are singletons. The sequenced sample consisted of memory CD8+ T cells from PBMCs. Subset indicated: CD45RO+ cells pooled with CCR7-negative TemRA cells. The receptors come from a man younger than 35 in good health. Some clones in this sample may be carry-over from other donors' samples.

The chain couples TRBV12-1 to TRBJ2-7. TRBV12-1 is given as a pseudogene. This CDR3 contains 15 residues. CDR3 sequence (DNA): TGTGCCAGCAACGTCCGCCTCCGGAACTCCTACGAGCAGTACTTC. Encoded protein: CASNVRLRNSYEQYF.

The chain links TRBV9 to TRBJ2-3, with 11 positions matching TRBD2. Germline V CDR1 and CDR2: SGDLS, YYNGEE. Losses at the gene ends were 1 base for V and 6 bases for J; bases not matched to a gene: 7. The CDR3 contains 16 residues. The chain's CDR3 is CASSVHVAGGPDTQYF. DNA of the CDR3: TGTGCCAGCAGCGTACACGTAGCGGGAGGGCCCGATACGCAGTATTTT.

The chain has TRBV7-9 and TRBJ2-3; TRBD2 aligns across 13 bases. CDR3 length equals 16 residues. Per germline, CDR1 SEHNR and CDR2 FQNEAQ (reference sequence). Trimming cost V 5 bases and J 2 bases; bases outside gene matches: 4. Here the CDR3 DNA reads TGTGCCAGCAGCGACGGGACTAGCGGGATCACAGATACGCAGTATTTT. Translating gives CASSDGTSGITDTQYF.

On this clone: The same CDR3 is also encoded by other DNA sequences in this sample. The chain recombines TRBV6-5 with TRBJ2-1; unclear D gene. The CDR3 is 16 amino acids. V was clipped by 0 bases and J by 0 bases, with 9 bases between them. Germline assignment: CDR1 MNHEY and CDR2 SVGAGI. In DNA form, the CDR3 reads TGTGCCAGCAGTTACTCAGTCGGAAGCTCCTACAATGAGCAGTTCTTC. Amino acids: CASSYSVGSSYNEQFF.

The rearrangement joins TRBV28 to TRBJ1-2, with TRBD1 identical over 9 bases. Germline V gives CDR1 MDHEN, CDR2 SYDVKM. CDR3 length: 15 residues. The V gene end was trimmed by 5 bases and the J gene end by 5 bases; junction bases not matched to a gene: 9. The CDR3 is CASSLYRGPDYGYTF. The CDR3 DNA is TGTGCCAGCAGTCTATACAGGGGGCCGGATTATGGCTACACCTTC.

This sequence joins TRBV9 and TRBJ1-3, with 7 bases identical to TRBD1. The CDR3 contains 14 residues. J gave up 4 bases and V 4 bases, and 5 bases lay outside the gene matches. CDR1 and CDR2 from the germline V gene are SGDLS and YYNGEE. The CDR3 is CASSQTGFGNTIYF. The CDR3 region has the DNA TGTGCCAGCAGCCAGACAGGGTTCGGAAACACCATATATTTT. The entire variable domain, with the rest obtained from reference TRBV9 and TRBJ1-3, is as follows: DSGVTQTPKHLITATGQRVTLRCSPRSGDLSVYWYQQSLDQGLQFLIQYYNGEERAKGNILERFSAQQFPDLHSELNLSSLELGDSALYFCASSQTGFGNTIYFGEGSWLTVV.

This clone was seen a single time. The V gene is TRBV7-9, the J gene TRBJ2-1; 8 positions match TRBD1. This CDR3 is built from 14 residues. Unmatched junction bases numbered 3, after V lost 5 bases and J lost 3 bases. Looked up from germline, CDR1 is SEHNR and CDR2 is FQNEAQ (reference sequence). In DNA, the CDR3 is TGTGCCAGCAGCGCCAGGGGGCTCTACAATGAGCAGTTCTTC. Translation gives CASSARGLYNEQFF.

The V and J genes are TRBV7-2 and TRBJ2-7, with TRBD2 matching 13 bases. CDR3 length equals 15 residues. Looked up from germline, CDR1 is SGHTA and CDR2 is FQGNSA. Losses at the gene ends were 4 bases for V and 3 bases for J; bases not matched to a gene: 3. CDR3 sequence (DNA): TGTGCCAGCAGCTACGGACTAGCGGGAGTCTACGAGCAGTACTTC. Its protein product is CASSYGLAGVYEQYF.

The gene calls are TRBV6-1 and TRBJ2-2; D is undetermined. Between the trimmed V and J ends, which lost 7 bases and 6 bases, there was a span of 9 bases. Germline CDR1 reads MNHNS; CDR2 reads SASEGT. There are 12 residues in the CDR3. The chain's CDR3 is CASILPAGELFF. The CDR3 nucleotides read TGTGCCAGCATCCTTCCAGCCGGGGAGCTGTTTTTT.

CDR3 nucleotides: TGTGCCAGTAGTATGGGAGGACTAGCAGGCACCGGGGAGCTGTTTTTT. Amino acid sequence: CASSMGGLAGTGELFF. The chain has TRBV19 and TRBJ2-2, with 8 positions matching TRBD2. V dropped 3 bases and J dropped 4; count of bases not matched to a gene: 7. Germline-derived CDR1 and CDR2 are LNHDA and SQIVND (reference sequence). The CDR3 sequence is 16 residues long.

CDR3 in amino acids: CASSPPVWGTNEKLFF. Written as DNA, the CDR3 is TGTGCCAGCTCACCACCGGTATGGGGAACTAATGAAAAACTGTTTTTT. The V call is TRBV18, the J call TRBJ1-4; no clear D gene. Germline CDR1 KGHSH, CDR2 LQKENI. Trimming left V 0 bases short and J 1 base short, with 9 bases between. The CDR3 length is 16 residues.